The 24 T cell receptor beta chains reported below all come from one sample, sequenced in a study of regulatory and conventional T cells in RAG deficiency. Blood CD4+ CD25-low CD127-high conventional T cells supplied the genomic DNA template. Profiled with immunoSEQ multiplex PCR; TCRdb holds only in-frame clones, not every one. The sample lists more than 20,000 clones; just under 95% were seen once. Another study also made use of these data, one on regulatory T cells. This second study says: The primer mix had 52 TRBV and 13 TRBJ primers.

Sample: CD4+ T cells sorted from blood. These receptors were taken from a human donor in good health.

CDR3 residues: CASSLLLNTEAFF. In DNA form, the CDR3 reads TGTGCCAGCAGTTTATTGCTGAACACTGAAGCTTTCTTT. J is TRBJ1-1 and V is TRBV27; no firm D call. This CDR3 has 13 amino acids. In germline, CDR1 is MNHEY, CDR2 SMNVEV (reference sequence). V was cut by 1 base and J by 0 bases, with 3 bases left in between.

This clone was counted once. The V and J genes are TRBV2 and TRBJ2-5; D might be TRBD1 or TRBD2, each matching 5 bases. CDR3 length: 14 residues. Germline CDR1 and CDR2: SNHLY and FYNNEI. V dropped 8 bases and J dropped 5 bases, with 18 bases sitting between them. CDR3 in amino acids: CASRRLAGRETQYF. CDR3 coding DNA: TGTGCCAGCCGCAGGCTAGCAGGGCGGGAGACCCAGTACTTC.

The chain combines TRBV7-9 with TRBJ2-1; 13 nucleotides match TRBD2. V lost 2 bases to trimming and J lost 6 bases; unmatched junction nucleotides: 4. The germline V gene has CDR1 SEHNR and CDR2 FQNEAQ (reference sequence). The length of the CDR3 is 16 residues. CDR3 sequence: CASSLSGLAGSNEQFF. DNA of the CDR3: TGTGCCAGCAGCTTATCGGGACTAGCGGGGTCCAATGAGCAGTTCTTC.

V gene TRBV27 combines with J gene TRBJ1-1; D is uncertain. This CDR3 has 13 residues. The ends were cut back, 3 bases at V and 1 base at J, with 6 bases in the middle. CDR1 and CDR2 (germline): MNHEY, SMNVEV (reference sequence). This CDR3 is CASSFSTNTEAFF. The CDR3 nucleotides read TGTGCCAGCAGTTTCTCAACGAACACTGAAGCTTTCTTT.

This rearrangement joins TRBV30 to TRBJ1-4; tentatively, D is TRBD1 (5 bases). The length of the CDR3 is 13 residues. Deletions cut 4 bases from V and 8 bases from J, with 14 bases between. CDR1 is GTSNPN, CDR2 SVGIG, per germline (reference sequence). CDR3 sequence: CAWTRQGKEKLFF. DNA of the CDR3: TGTGCCTGGACTAGGCAGGGAAAAGAAAAACTGTTTTTT.

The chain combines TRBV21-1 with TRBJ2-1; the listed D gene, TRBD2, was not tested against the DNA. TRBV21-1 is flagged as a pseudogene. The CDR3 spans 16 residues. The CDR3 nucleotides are TGTGCCAGCAGCAAAGAATTAGCGGGAGGTTACAATGAGCAGTTCTTC. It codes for CASSKELAGGYNEQFF.

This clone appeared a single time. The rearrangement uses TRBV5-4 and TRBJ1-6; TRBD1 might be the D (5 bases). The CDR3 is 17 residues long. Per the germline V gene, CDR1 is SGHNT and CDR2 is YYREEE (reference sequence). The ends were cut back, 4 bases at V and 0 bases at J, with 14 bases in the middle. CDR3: CASSRGVGSSYNSPLHF. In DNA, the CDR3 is TGTGCCAGCAGCCGGGGGGTCGGGAGCTCCTATAATTCACCCCTCCACTTT.

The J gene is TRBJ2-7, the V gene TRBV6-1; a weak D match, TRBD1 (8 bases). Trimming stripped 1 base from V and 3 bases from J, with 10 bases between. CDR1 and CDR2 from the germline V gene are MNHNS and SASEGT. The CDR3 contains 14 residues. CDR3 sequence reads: CASSEDRGGYEQYF. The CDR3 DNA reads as TGTGCCAGCAGTGAAGACAGGGGGGGCTACGAGCAGTACTTC.

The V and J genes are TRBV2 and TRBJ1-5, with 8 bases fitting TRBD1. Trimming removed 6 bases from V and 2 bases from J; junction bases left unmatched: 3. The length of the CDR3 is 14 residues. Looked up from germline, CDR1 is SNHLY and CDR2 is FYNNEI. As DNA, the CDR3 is TGTGCCAGCAGCCCAGGGGGCGGCAATCAGCCCCAGCATTTT. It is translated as CASSPGGGNQPQHF.

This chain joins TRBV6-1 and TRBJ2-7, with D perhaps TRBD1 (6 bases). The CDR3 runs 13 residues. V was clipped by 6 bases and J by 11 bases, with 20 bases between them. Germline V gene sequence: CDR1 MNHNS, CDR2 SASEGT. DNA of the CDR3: TGTGCCAGCAGACAAGGGACACATCAATCTAAGTACTTC. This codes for CASRQGTHQSKYF.

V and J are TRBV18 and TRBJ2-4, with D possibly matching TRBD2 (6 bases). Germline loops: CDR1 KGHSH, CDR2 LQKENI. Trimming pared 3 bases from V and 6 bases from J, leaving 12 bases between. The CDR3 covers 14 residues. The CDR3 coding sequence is TGTGCCAGCTCACCCCCCCCCGGGGGAAACATTCAGTACTTC. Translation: CASSPPPGGNIQYF. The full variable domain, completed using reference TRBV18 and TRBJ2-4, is NAGVMQNPRHLVRRRGQEARLRCSPMKGHSHVYWYRQLPEEGLKFMVYLQKENIIDESGMPKERFSAEFPKEGPSILRIQQVVRGDSAAYFCASSPPPGGNIQYFGAGTRLSVL.

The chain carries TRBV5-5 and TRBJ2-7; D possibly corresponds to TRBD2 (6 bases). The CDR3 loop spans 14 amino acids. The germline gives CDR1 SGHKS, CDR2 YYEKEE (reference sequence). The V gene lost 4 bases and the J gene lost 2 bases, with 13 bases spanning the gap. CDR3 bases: TGTGCCAGCAGCCAGCAGGTAGCGGCCTACGAGCAGTACTTC. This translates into CASSQQVAAYEQYF.

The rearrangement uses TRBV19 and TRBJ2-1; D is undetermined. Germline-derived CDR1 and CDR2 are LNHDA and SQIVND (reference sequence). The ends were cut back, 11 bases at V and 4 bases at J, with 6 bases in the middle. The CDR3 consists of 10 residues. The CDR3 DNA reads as TGTGCCGGGCCGTACAATGAGCAGTTCTTC. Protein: CAGPYNEQFF.

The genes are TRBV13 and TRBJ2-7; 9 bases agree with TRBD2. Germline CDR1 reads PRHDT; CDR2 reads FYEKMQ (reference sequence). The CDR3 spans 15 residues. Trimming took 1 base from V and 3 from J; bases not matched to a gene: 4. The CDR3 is CASSLEGSGSYEQYF. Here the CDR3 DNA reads TGTGCCAGCAGCTTAGAGGGTAGCGGGAGCTACGAGCAGTACTTC.

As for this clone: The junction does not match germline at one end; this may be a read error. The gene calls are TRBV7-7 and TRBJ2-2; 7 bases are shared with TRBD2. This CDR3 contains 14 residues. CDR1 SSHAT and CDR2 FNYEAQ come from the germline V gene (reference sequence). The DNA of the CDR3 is TGTGCTAGCAGCGTCGGGGGGTACACCGGGGAGCTGTTTTTT. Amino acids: CASSVGGYTGELFF.

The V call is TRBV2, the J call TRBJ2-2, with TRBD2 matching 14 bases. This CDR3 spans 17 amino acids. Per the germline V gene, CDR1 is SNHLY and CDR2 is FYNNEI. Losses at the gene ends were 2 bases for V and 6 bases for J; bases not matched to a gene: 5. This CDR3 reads CASSEQGLAGGSGELFF. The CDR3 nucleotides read TGTGCCAGCAGTGAACAAGGACTAGCGGGAGGTTCCGGGGAGCTGTTTTTT. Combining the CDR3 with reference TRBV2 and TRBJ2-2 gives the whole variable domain EPEVTQTPSHQVTQMGQEVILRCVPISNHLYFYWYRQILGQKVEFLVSFYNNEISEKSEIFDDQFSVERPDGSNFTLKIRSTKLEDSAMYFCASSEQGLAGGSGELFFGEGSRLTVL.

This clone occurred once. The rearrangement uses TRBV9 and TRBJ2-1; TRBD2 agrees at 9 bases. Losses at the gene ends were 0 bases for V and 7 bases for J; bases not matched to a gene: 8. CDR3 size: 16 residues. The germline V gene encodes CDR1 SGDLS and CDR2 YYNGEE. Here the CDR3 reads CASSVGGGGARNEQFF. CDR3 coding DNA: TGTGCCAGCAGCGTAGGAGGCGGGGGGGCAAGGAATGAGCAGTTCTTC.

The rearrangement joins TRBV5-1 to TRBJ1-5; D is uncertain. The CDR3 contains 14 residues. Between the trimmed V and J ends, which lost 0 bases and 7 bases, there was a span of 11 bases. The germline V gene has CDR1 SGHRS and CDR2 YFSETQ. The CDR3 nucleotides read TGCGCCAGCAGCTTGGCGGCAGGAGGACAGCCCCAGCATTTT. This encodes CASSLAAGGQPQHF.

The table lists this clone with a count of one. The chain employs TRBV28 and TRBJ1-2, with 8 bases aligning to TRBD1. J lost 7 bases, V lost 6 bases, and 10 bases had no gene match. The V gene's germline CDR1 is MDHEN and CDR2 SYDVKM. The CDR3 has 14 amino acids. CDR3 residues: CASRHTDRAGGYTF. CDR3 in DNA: TGTGCCAGCAGACATACGGACAGGGCTGGTGGCTACACCTTC.

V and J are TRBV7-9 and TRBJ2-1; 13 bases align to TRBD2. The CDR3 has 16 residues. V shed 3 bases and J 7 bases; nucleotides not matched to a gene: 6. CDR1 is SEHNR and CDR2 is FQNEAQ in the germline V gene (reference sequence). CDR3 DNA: TGTGCCAGCAGCTTCGGACTAGCGGGGGAAGGGAATGAGCAGTTCTTC. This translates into CASSFGLAGEGNEQFF.

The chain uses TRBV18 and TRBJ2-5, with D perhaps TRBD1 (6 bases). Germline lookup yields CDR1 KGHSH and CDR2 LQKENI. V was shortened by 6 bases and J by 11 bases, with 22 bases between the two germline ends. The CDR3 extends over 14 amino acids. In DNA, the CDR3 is TGTGCCAGCTCTCGAGACAGGTCTTCCGGGGAGCAGTACTTC. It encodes CASSRDRSSGEQYF.

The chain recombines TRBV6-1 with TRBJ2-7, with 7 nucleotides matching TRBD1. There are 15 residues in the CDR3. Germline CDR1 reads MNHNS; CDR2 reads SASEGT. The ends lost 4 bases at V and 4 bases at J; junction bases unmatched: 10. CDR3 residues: CASSGDSLWLYEQYF. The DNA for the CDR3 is TGTGCCAGCAGTGGGGACAGCCTTTGGTTATACGAGCAGTACTTC.

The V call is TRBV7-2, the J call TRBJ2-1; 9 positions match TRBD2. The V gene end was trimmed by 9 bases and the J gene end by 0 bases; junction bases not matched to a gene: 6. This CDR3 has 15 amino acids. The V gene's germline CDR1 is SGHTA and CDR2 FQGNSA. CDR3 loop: CASTSGRNSYNEQFF. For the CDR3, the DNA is TGTGCCAGTACGAGCGGGAGGAACTCCTACAATGAGCAGTTCTTC. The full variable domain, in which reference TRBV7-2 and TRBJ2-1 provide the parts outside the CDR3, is GAGVSQSPSNKVTEKGKDVELRCDPISGHTALYWYRQSLGQGLEFLIYFQGNSAPDKSGLPSDRFSAERTGGSVSTLTIQRTQQEDSAVYLCASTSGRNSYNEQFFGPGTRLTVL.

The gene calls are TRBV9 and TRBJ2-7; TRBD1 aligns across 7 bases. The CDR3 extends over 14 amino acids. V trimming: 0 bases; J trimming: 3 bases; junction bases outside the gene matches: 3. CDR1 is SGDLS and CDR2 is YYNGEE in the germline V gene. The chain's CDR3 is CASSVGDRDYEQYF. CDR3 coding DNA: TGTGCCAGCAGCGTAGGGGACAGAGACTACGAGCAGTACTTC. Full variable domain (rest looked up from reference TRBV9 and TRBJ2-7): DSGVTQTPKHLITATGQRVTLRCSPRSGDLSVYWYQQSLDQGLQFLIQYYNGEERAKGNILERFSAQQFPDLHSELNLSSLELGDSALYFCASSVGDRDYEQYFGPGTRLTVT.